Presented here are 4 T cell receptor beta chains from one specimen sequenced in a study of blood T cells in healthy people across ages. Alongside a J-beta primer mix, a sample-barcoded 5' primer served in a second PCR lasting about 6 to 12 cycles. TCRdb processed the 5' RACE reads anew with MiXCR; each CDR3 protein has one entry. Of about 650,000 distinct CDR3 sequences listed, roughly 32% were seen once; the top ten hold approximately 15%. The sample was blood. The receptor set was obtained from a woman aged 80 or over in good health.

In this sample, this clonotype turned up many times. In DNA, the CDR3 is TGCGCCAGCAGCCCTGGCGGAGTACAGGTTCCCCCTGAAGCTTTCTTT. Translated: CASSPGGVQVPPEAFF. This rearrangement joins TRBV5-1 to TRBJ1-1; a weak D match, TRBD1 (5 bases). Germline values: CDR1 SGHRS, CDR2 YFSETQ. Trimming removed 4 bases from V and 6 bases from J, with 22 bases in between. This CDR3 has 16 amino acids.

This clonotype was counted many times. V gene TRBV20-1 combines with J gene TRBJ2-7; 7 bases are shared with TRBD2. The V gene end was trimmed by 2 bases and the J gene end by 2 bases; junction bases not matched to a gene: 9. CDR1 and CDR2 (germline): DFQATT, SNEGSKA (reference sequence). CDR3 size: 15 residues. The CDR3: CSARPNSGATYEQYF. Here the CDR3 DNA reads TGCAGTGCTAGACCTAACAGCGGGGCCACCTACGAGCAGTACTTC.

Ten or more counts support this clonotype. The rearrangement uses TRBV19 and TRBJ1-2, with D possibly TRBD1 on 5 matching bases. CDR1 LNHDA and CDR2 SQIVND come from the germline V gene (reference sequence). Trimming stripped 5 bases from V and 6 bases from J, with 19 bases between. There are 15 residues in the CDR3. CDR3 sequence reads: CASSWGLQAGHGYTF. The CDR3 coding sequence is TGTGCCAGTAGTTGGGGGTTGCAGGCGGGCCATGGCTACACCTTC.

In its sample, this clonotype was seen many times. The chain has TRBV7-8 and TRBJ1-2; D call uncertain. V lost 1 base and J lost 4, with 10 bases in between. CDR1 is SGHVS, CDR2 FQNEAQ, per germline. This CDR3 has 14 amino acids. The CDR3 nucleotides read TGTGCCAGCAGCTTAGGCTCTCAGGTCTATGGCTACACCTTC. It is translated as CASSLGSQVYGYTF.